Sequencing of this TCR beta chain was carried out in a study of blood T cells in healthy people across ages. Broader study findings: TCR beta diversity per million T cells fell roughly linearly with age.

For the second PCR, which ran for roughly 6 to 12 cycles, a sample-barcoded 5' primer and a J-beta primer mix were used. A template-switch adaptor with 12 random nucleotides tagged each cDNA molecule. MiXCR, run by TCRdb on the 5' RACE reads, gives a single entry per CDR3 protein. The sample has roughly 800,000 distinct CDR3 sequences; around half are singletons. Russia was home to the donors, healthy Caucasian individuals aged 6 to 90. The draw of peripheral blood yielded 8.5 to 10 milliliters from each donor. This CDR3 comprises 12 residues. CDR1 and CDR2 (germline): SGHRS, YFSETQ. The V gene end was trimmed by 1 base and the J gene end by 6 bases; junction bases not matched to a gene: 0. In this sample, this clonotype turned up a few times. The target antigen is unknown.

Input material: blood. The origin of this receptor is a man older than 75 in good health. The rearrangement uses TRBV5-1 and TRBJ1-2; 7 nucleotides line up with TRBD1. CDR3 sequence: CASSLQGDGYTF. The CDR3 DNA follows: TGCGCCAGCAGCTTGCAGGGGGATGGCTACACCTTC.